The entry below describes one T cell receptor beta chain. This sample was taken from a study of shared clonotypes between healthy human individuals. A roughly 200 ng quantity of DNA, tens of thousands of T cell genomes, went into the sorted-subset replicate PCRs. The repertoire was sequenced with immunoSEQ multiplex PCR; TCRdb's copy has only in-frame clones and lacks some. Seen here are about 2.5 million clones, less than 95% observed once, and the top ten hold approximately 0.39%. There are 14 residues in the CDR3. With 3 bases removed from V and 3 bases from J, the gap between germline ends came to 12 bases. Per the germline V gene, CDR1 is MDHEN and CDR2 is SYDVKM.

Specimen: naive CD4+ T cells from PBMCs. Documented subset: CD45RA+ positively selected. This sequence joins TRBV28 and TRBJ2-7; D is ambiguous. This TCR derives from a man aged 18 to 30 in good health. Some clones in this sample may be carry-over from other donors' samples. The CDR3 sequence is CASSLRQVVYEQYF. Written as DNA, the CDR3 is TGTGCCAGCAGTTTGAGGCAGGTCGTCTACGAGCAGTACTTC.